Sequencing of this TCR beta chain was carried out in a study of shared clonotypes between healthy human individuals. About the research overall: Researchers drew samples from a couple of women and a few men aged 18 to 49.

This clone was detected once. The unsorted PBMC replicate PCRs were performed with 300 to 350 ng DNA, around 32,000 T cell genomes. Data came from immunoSEQ multiplex PCR; TCRdb stores just in-frame clones and leaves some out. The sample lists under 600,000 clones; 75% to 80% were seen once. The germline V gene encodes CDR1 MNHEY and CDR2 SVGAGI. Trimming pared 3 bases from V and 6 bases from J, leaving 9 bases between. CDR3 length equals 14 residues. Only Caucasian adults living in Nashville, Tennessee made up the donor group. Unsorted samples drew genomic DNA from roughly 88 million PBMCs. The sequence was collected from a woman in her thirties or forties in good health. Some clones in this sample may be carry-over from other donors' samples. Sequencing used PBMCs. The J gene is TRBJ1-6, the V gene TRBV6-5; D unclear. In DNA, the CDR3 is TGTGCCAGCAGTTATCGGCAGGTTAATTCACCCCTCCACTTT. Amino acid sequence: CASSYRQVNSPLHF.